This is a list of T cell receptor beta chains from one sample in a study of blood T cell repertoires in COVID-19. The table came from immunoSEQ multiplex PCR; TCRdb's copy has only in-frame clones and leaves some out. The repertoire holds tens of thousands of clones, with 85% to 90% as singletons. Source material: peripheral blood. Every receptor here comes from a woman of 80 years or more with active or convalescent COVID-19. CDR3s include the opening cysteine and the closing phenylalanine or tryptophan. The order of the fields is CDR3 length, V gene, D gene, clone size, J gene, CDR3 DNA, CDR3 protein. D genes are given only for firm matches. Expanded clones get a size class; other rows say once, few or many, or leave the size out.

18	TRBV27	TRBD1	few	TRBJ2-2	TGTGCCAGCAGTTTTCTGGGGAGGACAGGGATTATCACCGGGGAGCTGTTTTTT	CASSFLGRTGIITGELFF
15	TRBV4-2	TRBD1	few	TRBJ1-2	TGTGCCAGCAGCCAGAGACAGGGAGCCGACTATGGCTACACCTTC	CASSQRQGADYGYTF
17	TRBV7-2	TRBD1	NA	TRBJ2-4	TGTGCCAGCAGCTCCAGGACAGGGGCTATAGCCAAAAACATTCAGTACTTC	CASSSRTGAIAKNIQYF
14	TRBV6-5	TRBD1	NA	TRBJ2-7	TGTGCCAGCAGTAATAGACAGGGACCCTACGAGCAGTACTTC	CASSNRQGPYEQYF
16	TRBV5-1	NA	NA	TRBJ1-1	TGCGCCAGCAGCTGGGGGGACGCCGGAGGCAGGACTGAAGCTTTCTTT	CASSWGDAGGRTEAFF
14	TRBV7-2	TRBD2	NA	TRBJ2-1	TGTGCCAGCAGCCGGACTAGCGGGCGGCCCCCATGGTTCTTC	CASSRTSGRPPWFF
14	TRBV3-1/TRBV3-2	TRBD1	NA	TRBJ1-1	TGTGCCAGCAGCCAAGAAGACAGGGACACTGAAGCTTTCTTT	CASSQEDRDTEAFF
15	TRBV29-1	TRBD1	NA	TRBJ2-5	TGCAGCGTTGCAGGGGGTGTGGCGACCCAAGAGACCCAGTACTTC	CSVAGGVATQETQYF
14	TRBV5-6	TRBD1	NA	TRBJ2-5	TGTGCCAGCAGCTTGCTGGGACAGGGCCAGACCCAGTACTTC	CASSLLGQGQTQYF
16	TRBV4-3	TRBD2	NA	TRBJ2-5	TGCGCCAGCAGCCAAACTCGGTCTAGCGGGGGGGCGATCCAGTACTTC	CASSQTRSSGGAIQYF
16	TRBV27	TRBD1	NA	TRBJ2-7	TGTGCCAGCAGACCGCGCTCGACAGGGTATCTCTACGAGCAGTACTTC	CASRPRSTGYLYEQYF
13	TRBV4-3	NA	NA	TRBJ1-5	TGCGCCAGCAGCCAAGGGGAGGGGCAGCCCCAGCATTTT	CASSQGEGQPQHF
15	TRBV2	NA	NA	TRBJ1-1	TGTGCCAGCAACCCCGAGACAGGTCTTCCTCGCGAAGCTTTCTTT	CASNPETGLPREAFF
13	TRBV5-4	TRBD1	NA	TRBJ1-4	TGTGCCAGCAGCTTCGGACAGGTGGGGAAACTGTTTTTT	CASSFGQVGKLFF
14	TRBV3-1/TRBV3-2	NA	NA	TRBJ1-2	TGTGCCAGCAGCCATATCGGGGGTGGCTATGGCTACACCTTC	CASSHIGGGYGYTF
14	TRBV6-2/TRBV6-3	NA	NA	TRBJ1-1	TGTGCCAGCACCCCGTGGGGGGGAAACACTGAAGCTTTCTTT	CASTPWGGNTEAFF
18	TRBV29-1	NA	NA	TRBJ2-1	TGCAGCGTTGAAGGGGGGCAGGGGTATTTCACATCCCACAATGAGCAGTTCTTC	CSVEGGQGYFTSHNEQFF
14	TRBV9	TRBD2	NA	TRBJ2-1	TGTGCCAGCGGGGCTAGCGGGACCTACAATGAGCAGTTCTTC	CASGASGTYNEQFF
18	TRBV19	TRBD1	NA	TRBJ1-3	TGTGCCAGTAGTATTTCGCCGGGACAGGGGGTTTCAGTTAACACCATATATTTT	CASSISPGQGVSVNTIYF
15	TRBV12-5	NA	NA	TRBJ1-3	TGTGCTAGTGGCCCGAGCGGGGTGCGGGAGGACACCATATATTTT	CASGPSGVREDTIYF